These 16 T cell receptor beta chains originate from one sample sequenced in a study of shared clonotypes between healthy human individuals. The table came from immunoSEQ multiplex PCR; TCRdb's copy has only in-frame clones and leaves some out. Among hundreds of thousands of clones, approximately 97% were seen once, and the ten largest hold roughly 0.05%. The sample consisted of naive CD4+ T cells sorted from blood. Noted subset: CD45RA+ positively selected. Receptors were obtained from a woman aged 30 to 39 in good health.

The chain couples TRBV7-6 to TRBJ2-3, with D maybe TRBD2 (5 bases). Germline CDR1 SGHVS, CDR2 FNYEAQ. V dropped 1 base and J dropped 3 bases, with 11 bases sitting between them. The CDR3 consists of 15 residues. CDR3 sequence (DNA): TGTGCCAGCAGCTTAGGTGCGCGGGCTACAGATACGCAGTATTTT. The encoded protein is CASSLGARATDTQYF.

V and J are TRBV6-6 and TRBJ1-2; D uncertain. The length of the CDR3 is 12 residues. The V gene lost 5 bases and the J gene lost 1 base, with 5 bases spanning the gap. In germline, CDR1 is MNHNY, CDR2 SVGAGI (reference sequence). The CDR3 nucleotides are TGTGCCAGCAGTCCCAATAACTATGGCTACACCTTC. Translation: CASSPNNYGYTF.

The chain has TRBV2 and TRBJ2-5; D unresolved. The last part of the DNA fits TRBJ2-7 better; the J call may be wrong. The CDR3 runs to 13 residues. In germline, CDR1 is SNHLY, CDR2 FYNNEI. The DNA for the CDR3 is TGTGCCAGCATTAACCCCGTGGGCTACGAGCAGTACTTC. Protein product: CASINPVGYEQYF.

V gene TRBV2 combines with J gene TRBJ1-5; 8 bases are shared with TRBD1. This CDR3 is built from 13 residues. The junction had 4 bases not matched to a gene; V was cut back by 6 bases and J by 6 bases. The germline CDR1 and CDR2 sequences are SNHLY and FYNNEI. The CDR3 sequence is CASRQGAGQPQHF. As DNA, the CDR3 is TGTGCCAGCAGGCAGGGGGCGGGTCAGCCCCAGCATTTT.

The rearrangement uses TRBV28 and TRBJ1-1; D gene uncertain. Germline-derived CDR1 and CDR2 are MDHEN and SYDVKM. There are 15 residues in the CDR3. Trimming removed 6 bases at V and 1 base at J, with 15 bases between. The CDR3 loop reads CASSPLGEGNTEAFF. CDR3 coding DNA: TGTGCCAGCAGCCCTCTCGGGGAGGGGAACACTGAAGCTTTCTTT. Looking up the rest from reference TRBV28 and TRBJ1-1 gives the full variable domain: DVKVTQSSRYLVKRTGEKVFLECVQDMDHENMFWYRQDPGLGLRLIYFSYDVKMKEKGDIPEGYSVSREKKERFSLILESASTNQTSMYLCASSPLGEGNTEAFFGQGTRLTVV.

The genes are TRBV5-4 and TRBJ2-3; 9 bases align to TRBD1. The length of the CDR3 is 16 residues. Germline trimming cut 0 bases from V and 3 bases from J; bases unmatched to any gene: 5. Germline-derived CDR1 and CDR2 are SGHNT and YYREEE (reference sequence). CDR3 sequence reads: CASSLGGTGRTDTQYF. The CDR3 bases are TGTGCCAGCAGCTTGGGTGGGACAGGGCGGACAGATACGCAGTATTTT.

This sequence joins TRBV14 and TRBJ2-7, with TRBD2 identical over 7 bases. This CDR3 comprises 14 residues. From germline, CDR1 is SGHDN and CDR2 FVKESK. The V segment lost 5 bases and the J segment 4 bases; nucleotides outside the gene matches: 8. The CDR3 sequence: CASSYRTRGYEQYF. CDR3 coding DNA: TGTGCCAGCAGCTACCGGACTAGGGGTTACGAGCAGTACTTC.

The rearrangement links TRBV28 to TRBJ1-4, with 7 bases matching TRBD1. The CDR3 totals 14 residues. Germline assignment: CDR1 MDHEN and CDR2 SYDVKM. V lost 10 bases and J lost 8; bases outside the gene matches: 13. The CDR3 nucleotides read TGTGCCACCCTAAATGAGGGGGCAGGGGAAAAACTGTTTTTT. This sequence encodes CATLNEGAGEKLFF.

The chain recombines TRBV6-5 with TRBJ2-7; D gene unclear. Germline lookup yields CDR1 MNHEY and CDR2 SVGAGI. V was cut by 2 bases and J by 2 bases, with 10 bases left in between. The CDR3 is made up of 14 amino acids. The CDR3 protein is CASSYRGLTYEQYF. DNA of the CDR3: TGTGCCAGCAGTTACAGAGGTCTGACCTACGAGCAGTACTTC.

The chain joins TRBV5-1 to TRBJ1-5; 7 bases agree with TRBD1. This CDR3 is built from 14 residues. J gave up 5 bases and V 1 base, and 3 bases lay outside the gene matches. CDR1 is SGHRS, CDR2 YFSETQ, per germline. The CDR3 loop is CASSLNRGDQPQHF. Written as DNA, the CDR3 is TGCGCCAGCAGCTTGAACAGGGGCGATCAGCCCCAGCATTTT.

The chain uses TRBV5-1 and TRBJ2-5; 10 nucleotides agree with TRBD2. This CDR3 spans 15 amino acids. Looked up from germline, CDR1 is SGHRS and CDR2 is YFSETQ. With V trimmed by 3 bases and J by 4 bases, 6 bases remained unmatched. The CDR3 coding sequence is TGCGCCAGCAGCTCCTTAGCGGGAGGAGGAGAGACCCAGTACTTC. Amino acid sequence: CASSSLAGGGETQYF.

V and J are TRBV2 and TRBJ2-3, with 7 bases lining up with TRBD2. This CDR3 spans 16 amino acids. The V gene's germline CDR1 is SNHLY and CDR2 FYNNEI. After removal of 0 bases from V and 1 base from J, the junction contained 4 bases not matched to a gene. CDR3 DNA: TGTGCCAGCAGTGAAGCAACTAGCGTGCGCACAGATACGCAGTATTTT. Residues: CASSEATSVRTDTQYF. The whole variable domain, remainder taken from reference TRBV2 and TRBJ2-3, is EPEVTQTPSHQVTQMGQEVILRCVPISNHLYFYWYRQILGQKVEFLVSFYNNEISEKSEIFDDQFSVERPDGSNFTLKIRSTKLEDSAMYFCASSEATSVRTDTQYFGPGTRLTVL.

The V call is TRBV12-5, the J call TRBJ2-5, with unresolved D. The CDR3 consists of 12 residues. Deletions cut 6 bases from V and 1 base from J, with 6 bases between. Germline V gene sequence: CDR1 LGHNT, CDR2 FRNRAP. As DNA, the CDR3 is TGTGCTAGTGGAACAAGCCAAGAGACCCAGTACTTC. Protein: CASGTSQETQYF.

This chain joins TRBV14 and TRBJ2-3, with D possibly being TRBD1 (5 bases). The germline gives CDR1 SGHDN, CDR2 FVKESK. V dropped 4 bases and J dropped 4 bases, with 15 bases sitting between them. The CDR3 runs to 15 residues. The CDR3 spells CASSRNTGFSDTQYF. CDR3 nucleotides: TGTGCCAGCAGCCGGAATACAGGTTTCTCAGATACGCAGTATTTT. The complete variable domain, with remaining parts taken from reference TRBV14 and TRBJ2-3, reads EAGVTQFPSHSVIEKGQTVTLRCDPISGHDNLYWYRRVMGKEIKFLLHFVKESKQDESGMPNNRFLAERTGGTYSTLKVQPAELEDSGVYFCASSRNTGFSDTQYFGPGTRLTVL.

V is TRBV9 and J is TRBJ2-6; D unresolved. This CDR3 has 15 residues. V was pared by 4 bases and J by 0 bases, with 8 bases between. Germline V gives CDR1 SGDLS, CDR2 YYNGEE. CDR3 sequence reads: CASSIWSSGANVLTF. The CDR3 DNA reads as TGTGCCAGCAGCATTTGGAGCTCTGGGGCCAACGTCCTGACTTTC.

This clone occurred once. The chain links TRBV6-4 to TRBJ2-1; no clear D gene. Trimming pared 8 bases from V and 9 bases from J, leaving 8 bases between. There are 10 residues in the CDR3. The germline V gene encodes CDR1 MRHNA and CDR2 SNTAGT. As DNA, the CDR3 is TGTGCCAGCGAACCGCGTGAGCAGTTCTTC. Amino acids: CASEPREQFF.